Shown below are 17 T cell receptor beta chains from a single sample sequenced in a study of T cell responses to AZD1222 COVID-19 vaccine. TCRdb keeps only in-frame clones here, not all; method: immunoSEQ multiplex PCR. The sample carries roughly 200,000 clones, around 88% recorded once. This specimen consisted of peripheral blood, obtained on day 0 of AZD1222 vaccination. Receptors originate from an adult in good health.

J is TRBJ2-5 and V is TRBV18, with D maybe TRBD1 (6 bases). Germline V gene data show CDR1 as KGHSH and CDR2 as LQKENI. The CDR3 contains 13 residues. V was pared by 6 bases and J by 2 bases, with 10 bases between. The chain's CDR3 is CASSRDRQETQYF. The CDR3 DNA follows: TGTGCCAGCTCTCGTGACAGGCAAGAGACCCAGTACTTC.

This chain joins TRBV30 and TRBJ1-2, with D possibly TRBD1 on 6 matching bases. Deletions cut 3 bases from V and 8 bases from J, with 19 bases between. The germline V gene encodes CDR1 GTSNPN and CDR2 SVGIG (reference sequence). This CDR3 comprises 14 residues. CDR3 sequence reads: CAWRDVGTSRGYTF. CDR3 DNA sequence: TGTGCCTGGAGGGATGTAGGGACATCACGGGGCTACACCTTC.

This CDR3 reads CSVQGARGYGYTF. The CDR3 DNA sequence: TGCAGCGTACAGGGGGCGCGAGGCTATGGCTACACCTTC. J is TRBJ1-2 and V is TRBV29-1, with 9 bases aligning to TRBD1. This CDR3 is 13 amino acids long. Germline lookup yields CDR1 SQVTM and CDR2 ANQGSEA. The V and J ends lost 6 bases and 4 bases, in that order; junction bases with no gene match: 6.

This chain uses TRBV6-5 with TRBJ1-4, with 11 bases matching TRBD1. Germline V gene data show CDR1 as MNHEY and CDR2 as SVGAGI. V shed 6 bases, J shed 11 bases, and the junction held 8 bases outside the gene matches. The CDR3 covers 14 residues. The CDR3 region is CASSRGQGAQKLFF. The CDR3 nucleotides are TGTGCCAGCAGCCGCGGACAGGGGGCGCAGAAACTGTTTTTT.

The rearrangement links TRBV6-6 to TRBJ1-2; unclear D gene. Germline lookup yields CDR1 MNHNY and CDR2 SVGAGI (reference sequence). Trimming stripped 7 bases from V and 4 bases from J, with 19 bases between. CDR3 length: 15 amino acids. This CDR3 reads CASTPSGGSGYGYTF. In DNA, the CDR3 is TGTGCCAGCACTCCCTCGGGAGGGAGTGGCTATGGCTACACCTTC.

This clone was counted only a few times. J is TRBJ1-2 and V is TRBV21-1. TRBV21-1 is designated a pseudogene. This CDR3 spans 13 amino acids. In nucleotides, the CDR3 is TGTGCCAGCAGCGGACGTCCAGGTTATGGCTACACCTTC. Its translation: CASSGRPGYGYTF.

This clone is a singleton in its sample. This chain joins TRBV7-2 and TRBJ2-1; weak D call: TRBD1 (5 bases). In germline, CDR1 is SGHTA, CDR2 FQGNSA. Trimming shortened V by 1 base and J by 8 bases, and 9 bases separated the two germline ends. The CDR3 extends over 13 amino acids. The CDR3 sequence: CASSLGREYEQFF. CDR3 bases: TGTGCCAGCAGCTTAGGCAGGGAATATGAGCAGTTCTTC.

The chain has TRBV28 and TRBJ1-2; tentative D call: TRBD1 (5 bases). This CDR3 contains 14 residues. Germline V gene lookup returns CDR1 MDHEN and CDR2 SYDVKM. V lost 6 bases and J lost 3, with 14 bases in between. The CDR3 here is CASRLPLGDYGYTF. The CDR3 DNA is TGTGCCAGCAGACTCCCCCTAGGGGACTATGGCTACACCTTC.

V usage is TRBV27 and J usage is TRBJ1-3; perhaps TRBD1 as D (6 bases). The V end lost 5 bases, the J end lost 2 bases, and 16 bases lay between the germline ends. The CDR3 is 16 residues long. Looked up from germline, CDR1 is MNHEY and CDR2 is SMNVEV (reference sequence). The CDR3 protein is CASSPSLWGPGNTIYF. CDR3 sequence (DNA): TGTGCCAGCAGTCCGTCCCTCTGGGGGCCTGGAAACACCATATATTTT.

The chain has TRBV11-1 and TRBJ1-5; tentative D call: TRBD1 (6 bases). V shed 1 base and J shed 7 bases, with 8 bases lying between them. The CDR3 covers 13 residues. CDR1 and CDR2 (germline): SGHAT, FQDESV (reference sequence). The CDR3 DNA reads TGTGCCAGCAGCTTAGACAGGGAACAGCCCCAGCATTTT. Translation gives CASSLDREQPQHF.

This clone was seen a few times. The chain employs TRBV12-3 or TRBV12-4 and TRBJ1-1; D is undetermined. The V gene lost 1 base and the J gene lost 1 base, with 1 base spanning the gap. The CDR3 runs to 12 residues. CDR3 sequence reads: CASSLGNTEAFF. The CDR3 nucleotides are TGTGCCAGCAGTTTAGGGAACACTGAAGCTTTCTTT.

The chain carries TRBV5-5 and TRBJ1-3, with D possibly being TRBD1 (6 bases). CDR3 size: 16 residues. Between the trimmed V and J ends, which lost 4 bases and 4 bases, there was a span of 18 bases. The V gene's germline CDR1 is SGHKS and CDR2 YYEKEE (reference sequence). CDR3 DNA: TGTGCCAGCAGCCCAAACCCCGGGACAATAGGAAACACCATATATTTT. Its protein product is CASSPNPGTIGNTIYF.

The chain is built from TRBV6-5 and TRBJ1-4, with 7 bases fitting TRBD1. V shed 7 bases, J shed 8 bases, and the junction held 10 bases outside the gene matches. This CDR3 region has 14 residues. Germline CDR1 reads MNHEY; CDR2 reads SVGAGI. CDR3: CASMGRNRGEKLFF. The CDR3 DNA reads as TGTGCCAGCATGGGTCGTAACAGGGGCGAAAAACTGTTTTTT.

The chain combines TRBV5-1 with TRBJ2-2, with 8 bases fitting TRBD1. The germline V gene encodes CDR1 SGHRS and CDR2 YFSETQ. The CDR3 contains 17 residues. V was pared by 0 bases and J by 0 bases, with 4 bases of the junction left unmatched. The CDR3 loop reads CASSLAKGQANTGELFF. The CDR3 DNA sequence: TGCGCCAGCAGCTTGGCCAAGGGACAGGCGAACACCGGGGAGCTGTTTTTT.

The chain has TRBV5-1 and TRBJ2-7; D gene unclear. With 0 bases removed from V and 5 bases from J, the gap between germline ends came to 12 bases. The CDR3 runs 14 residues. The germline CDR1 and CDR2 sequences are SGHRS and YFSETQ. This chain's CDR3 is CASSLDGPANEQYF. The CDR3 nucleotides are TGCGCCAGCAGCTTGGATGGGCCAGCAAACGAGCAGTACTTC. Using reference TRBV5-1 and TRBJ2-7 for the parts outside the CDR3, the full variable domain is KAGVTQTPRYLIKTRGQQVTLSCSPISGHRSVSWYQQTPGQGLQFLFEYFSETQRNKGNFPGRFSGRQFSNSRSEMNVSTLELGDSALYLCASSLDGPANEQYFGPGTRLTVT.

The CDR3 sequence: CSVESGGAADTQYF. CDR3 nucleotide sequence: TGCAGCGTTGAGTCGGGCGGGGCGGCAGATACGCAGTATTTT. The chain links TRBV29-1 to TRBJ2-3; tentative D call: TRBD2 (6 bases). CDR1 is SQVTM, CDR2 ANQGSEA, per germline. This CDR3 has 14 amino acids. V was cut by 3 bases and J by 4 bases, with 14 bases left in between.

The table lists this clone with a few counts. The chain recombines TRBV20-1 with TRBJ1-2; TRBD1 aligns across 7 bases. CDR3 length equals 15 residues. Trimming cost V 3 bases and J 3 bases; bases outside gene matches: 10. Germline CDR1 DFQATT, CDR2 SNEGSKA (reference sequence). This CDR3 reads CSASYSDRVDYGYTF. In DNA, the CDR3 is TGCAGTGCTAGTTATAGCGACAGGGTCGACTATGGCTACACCTTC.